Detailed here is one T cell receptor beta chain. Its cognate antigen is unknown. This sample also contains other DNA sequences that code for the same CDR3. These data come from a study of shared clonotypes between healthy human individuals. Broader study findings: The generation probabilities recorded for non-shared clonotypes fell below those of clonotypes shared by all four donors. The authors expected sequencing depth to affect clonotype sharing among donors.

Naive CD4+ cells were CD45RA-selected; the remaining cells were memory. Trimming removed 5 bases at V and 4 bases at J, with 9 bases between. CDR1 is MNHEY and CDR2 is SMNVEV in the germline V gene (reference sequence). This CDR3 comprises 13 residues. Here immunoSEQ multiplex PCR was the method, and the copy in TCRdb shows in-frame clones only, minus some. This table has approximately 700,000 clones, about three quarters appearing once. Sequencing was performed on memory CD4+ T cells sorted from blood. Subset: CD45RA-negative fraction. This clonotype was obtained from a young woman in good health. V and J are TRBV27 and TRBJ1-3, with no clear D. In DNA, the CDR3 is TGTGCCAGCAGTCCCTCGGGGGGAAACACCATATATTTT. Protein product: CASSPSGGNTIYF.